This T cell receptor beta chain emerged from a study of cytomegalovirus exposure and HLA in healthy donors. The V gene lost 2 bases and the J gene lost 7 bases, with 21 bases spanning the gap. In germline, CDR1 is SGHNT, CDR2 YENEEA. This CDR3 has 16 amino acids. The PCR was carried out with 60 Vbeta primers and 13 Jbeta primers. The data were produced by immunoSEQ multiplex PCR, yet TCRdb's version contains in-frame clones alone and is incomplete. The sample lists over 150,000 clones, roughly 86% occurring once. Whole-study findings and limits: Accurate prediction of most subjects' HLA-A and HLA-B alleles from TCR beta sequences was reported.

Concerning this clone itself: Its antigen is unknown.

This chain uses TRBV11-3 with TRBJ2-7; D is perhaps TRBD2 (5 bases). The receptor's source is a girl under 18 in good health and CMV-seropositive. Specimen: PBMCs. The CDR3 nucleotides are TGTGCCAGCAGCTTATTCTCGTCGCTCGATTCGGGGGAGCAGTACTTC. It translates to CASSLFSSLDSGEQYF.